This TCR beta chain came from a study of T cells in Graves' hyperthyroidism and ophthalmopathy. Each ophthalmopathy patient scored at least 3 on the Clinical Activity Score and at least 4 on NOSPECS grade, with duration under 3 months. Diagnoses were established using clinical symptoms, serum thyroxine and TRAb, thyroid ultrasound and orbital computed tomography. RNA transcripts gave rise to amplified TCR beta CDR3 regions. The study used the HTBI primer set for a first-round RT-PCR of the TCR CDR3. One entry per CDR3 protein results from TCRdb running MiXCR on the multiplex PCR reads. The table has 700,000 or so distinct CDR3 sequences, more than 14% seen once. This clonotype was recorded at least ten times. The target antigen is unknown. The CDR3 runs 19 residues. The V gene end was trimmed by 5 bases and the J gene end by 2 bases; junction bases not matched to a gene: 15. Germline CDR1 and CDR2: MNHEY and SMNVEV (reference sequence).

Overall study results and limits: From stable hyperthyroidism, ophthalmopathy was separated by a 13 V-J model. Peripheral blood also featured most of the thyroid clonotypes expanded above 0.001.

Sequenced material: blood. The clonotype comes from a woman aged 45-65 years with Graves' ophthalmopathy. The chain recombines TRBV27 with TRBJ2-7; 13 nucleotides line up with TRBD2. DNA of the CDR3: TGTGCCAGCAGTCTTATAAGACTAACCGGGACTAGCGGGACCTACGAGCAGTACTTC. This gives the protein CASSLIRLTGTSGTYEQYF.